The 18 T cell receptor beta chains listed next were all sequenced from one sample in a study of blood T cells in healthy people across ages. Together with a sample-barcoded 5' primer, a J-beta primer mix was included in a second PCR lasting roughly 7 to 11 cycles. TCRdb fed the 5' RACE reads into MiXCR, producing one record per CDR3 protein. The table lists roughly 1,700,000 distinct CDR3 sequences, 28% of them singletons. Sequenced sample: blood. The receptor source for this set is a woman aged 25-40 years in good health.

There are a few counts of this clonotype. V gene TRBV30 combines with J gene TRBJ1-5; unclear D gene. The CDR3 totals 13 residues. Germline V gene lookup returns CDR1 GTSNPN and CDR2 SVGIG (reference sequence). Trimming stripped 0 bases from V and 4 bases from J, with 7 bases between. CDR3 region: CAWSVNSNQPQHF. Written as DNA, the CDR3 is TGTGCCTGGAGTGTAAACAGTAATCAGCCCCAGCATTTT. Filled out from reference TRBV30 and TRBJ1-5, the complete variable domain reads SQTIHQWPATLVQPVGSPLSLECTVEGTSNPNLYWYRQAAGRGLQLLFYSVGIGQISSEVPQNLSASRPQDRQFILSSKKLLLSDSGFYLCAWSVNSNQPQHFGDGTRLSIL.

Details on this clonotype: This clone may be a read error of a much larger clone one base away. The chain links TRBV5-1 to TRBJ1-5; the D is unclear. Germline loops: CDR1 SGHRS, CDR2 YFSETQ. CDR3 size: 13 residues. In DNA, the CDR3 is TGCGCCGGCAGCTTGGACGGGGATCAGCCCCAGCATTTT. Translation: CAGSLDGDQPQHF.

The V and J genes are TRBV20-1 and TRBJ2-5; TRBD1 is a possible D gene (5 bases). The CDR3 is 13 residues long. V was pared by 6 bases and J by 5 bases, with 16 bases between. The germline V gene encodes CDR1 DFQATT and CDR2 SNEGSKA (reference sequence). The CDR3 region is CSACQGIQETQYF. In nucleotides, the CDR3 is TGCAGTGCCTGCCAGGGAATCCAGGAGACCCAGTACTTC.

V and J are TRBV7-2 and TRBJ1-1; TRBD1 matches 8 bases. The CDR3 is 15 amino acids. The V segment lost 5 bases and the J segment 7 bases; nucleotides outside the gene matches: 12. From germline, CDR1 is SGHTA and CDR2 FQGNSA. Here the CDR3 DNA reads TGTGCCAGCAGCCCTCCCGGTGGGACAGGATTTGAAGCTTTCTTT. Its protein product is CASSPPGGTGFEAFF.

This clonotype turned up a few times. The chain recombines TRBV29-1 with TRBJ2-1, with D unclear. V lost 0 bases to trimming and J lost 8 bases, with 23 bases between them. This CDR3 spans 17 amino acids. From germline, CDR1 is SQVTM and CDR2 ANQGSEA. Here the CDR3 reads CSVEERKVSLSHYEQFF. CDR3 nucleotides: TGCAGCGTTGAAGAAAGGAAGGTCTCCCTCTCCCACTATGAGCAGTTCTTC.

This clonotype was counted many times. Its ends do not fully match the called genes, so a read error is possible. The chain joins TRBV7-2 to TRBJ2-5; no clear D. From germline, CDR1 is SGHTA and CDR2 FQGNSA. The length of the CDR3 is 12 residues. The CDR3 DNA is TGTGCCAGCAGTTTAGAGCCAGAGACCCAGTACTTC. It encodes CASSLEPETQYF.

About this clonotype: Germline and junction disagree at one end, which may indicate a read error. The chain uses TRBV5-1 and TRBJ1-6, with TRBD1 matching over 8 bases. From germline, CDR1 is SGHRS and CDR2 YFSETQ. This CDR3 comprises 15 residues. The CDR3 protein is CASSLGRTGPSPRHF. CDR3 coding DNA: TGCGCCAGCAGCTTAGGGCGGACAGGGCCCTCACCCCGCCACTTT.

This chain joins TRBV12-3 or TRBV12-4 and TRBJ2-3, with TRBD1 matching over 8 bases. The CDR3 runs 15 residues. V lost 6 bases and J lost 5; bases outside the gene matches: 10. This CDR3 reads CASSGTGREGDTQYF. CDR3 bases: TGTGCCAGCAGCGGGACAGGAAGAGAGGGAGATACGCAGTATTTT.

This clonotype occurred many times. The rearrangement joins TRBV29-1 to TRBJ2-5; TRBD1 is a possible D gene (6 bases). Germline-derived CDR1 and CDR2 are SQVTM and ANQGSEA. The CDR3 sequence is 11 residues long. Trimming pared 8 bases from V and 4 bases from J, leaving 11 bases between. The CDR3 DNA follows: TGCAGCACGTCGGACAGAGAGACCCAGTACTTC. This sequence encodes CSTSDRETQYF.

V gene TRBV5-1 combines with J gene TRBJ1-1; 10 bases are shared with TRBD1. The germline V gene has CDR1 SGHRS and CDR2 YFSETQ. Trimming at V came to 4 bases and at J to 0 bases, leaving 12 bases not matched to a gene. This CDR3 comprises 18 residues. The DNA of the CDR3 is TGCGCCAGCAGCGGCATTAACCGGGACAGGGGCCTGAACACTGAAGCTTTCTTT. Protein: CASSGINRDRGLNTEAFF.

This chain links TRBV2 with TRBJ1-5, with unresolved D. The CDR3 runs 14 residues. Trimming took off 1 base at V and 7 bases at J, with 11 bases between the two ends. The germline V gene encodes CDR1 SNHLY and CDR2 FYNNEI. CDR3 loop: CASSEGGRDQPQHF. The CDR3 DNA follows: TGTGCCAGCAGTGAAGGGGGAAGAGACCAGCCCCAGCATTTT.

V is TRBV5-1 and J is TRBJ2-7; D is uncertain. V shed 7 bases and J shed 2 bases, with 16 bases lying between them. This CDR3 contains 14 residues. CDR1 and CDR2 from the germline V gene are SGHRS and YFSETQ. The CDR3 nucleotides read TGCGCCAGCGCCCTGGCGTCAGTTGCCTACGAGCAGTACTTC. Translated: CASALASVAYEQYF. The full variable domain, in which reference TRBV5-1 and TRBJ2-7 provide the parts outside the CDR3, is KAGVTQTPRYLIKTRGQQVTLSCSPISGHRSVSWYQQTPGQGLQFLFEYFSETQRNKGNFPGRFSGRQFSNSRSEMNVSTLELGDSALYLCASALASVAYEQYFGPGTRLTVT.

The chain joins TRBV3-1 to TRBJ1-2, with D tentatively TRBD1 (5 bases). CDR3 length: 14 amino acids. The V and J ends lost 5 bases and 3 bases respectively, with 13 bases between them. CDR1 is LGHDT and CDR2 is YNNKEL in the germline V gene (reference sequence). CDR3 in amino acids: CASSKGEWDYGYTF. The DNA for the CDR3 is TGTGCCAGCAGCAAAGGGGAGTGGGACTATGGCTACACCTTC. Variable domain in full (rest from reference TRBV3-1 and TRBJ1-2): DTAVSQTPKYLVTQMGNDKSIKCEQNLGHDTMYWYKQDSKKFLKIMFSYNNKELIINETVPNRFSPKSPDKAHLNLHINSLELGDSAVYFCASSKGEWDYGYTFGSGTRLTVV.

The rearrangement joins TRBV20-1 to TRBJ2-5, with D possibly matching TRBD1 (7 bases). The length of the CDR3 is 15 residues. Germline V gene sequence: CDR1 DFQATT, CDR2 SNEGSKA (reference sequence). The V and J ends lost 0 bases and 5 bases respectively, with 16 bases between them. In DNA form, the CDR3 reads TGCAGTGCTAGAGATTACGCGCGGGGACAGGAGACCCAGTACTTC. Its protein is CSARDYARGQETQYF.

V gene TRBV28 combines with J gene TRBJ2-2; D perhaps matches TRBD1 (5 bases). Germline CDR1 and CDR2: MDHEN and SYDVKM. The CDR3 is made up of 15 amino acids. The germline V and J ends were trimmed by 3 bases and 4 bases, with 12 bases remaining between them. The CDR3 coding sequence is TGTGCCAGCAGTTTCGCCAGGGCGATCACCGGGGAGCTGTTTTTT. It translates to CASSFARAITGELFF.

This clonotype was seen repeatedly, ten times or more. The V and J genes are TRBV9 and TRBJ2-3; D is possibly TRBD1 (5 bases). From germline, CDR1 is SGDLS and CDR2 YYNGEE. This CDR3 contains 14 residues. The V gene lost 0 bases and the J gene lost 3 bases, with 8 bases spanning the gap. CDR3 in amino acids: CASSVGPGTDTQYF. For the CDR3, the DNA is TGTGCCAGCAGCGTAGGCCCAGGGACAGATACGCAGTATTTT.

A note on this clonotype: A read error is possible here, since a much larger clone lies one base away. No conserved phenylalanine or tryptophan is present at the end of the CDR3, so a read error is the likely explanation. The chain couples TRBV29-1 to TRBJ2-5; TRBD1 is a possible D gene (6 bases). Trimming removed 7 bases from V and 0 bases from J, with 9 bases in between. Looked up from germline, CDR1 is SQVTM and CDR2 is ANQGSEA. The CDR3 sequence is 12 residues long. As DNA, the CDR3 is TGCAGCGCCCGGGACAACCAAGAGACCCAGTACTCC. Translating it yields CSARDNQETQYS.

The chain recombines TRBV14 with TRBJ2-1; D unclear. This CDR3 has 14 residues. Germline values: CDR1 SGHDN, CDR2 FVKESK. The V end lost 1 base, the J end lost 0 bases, and 4 bases lay between the germline ends. The DNA of the CDR3 is TGTGCCAGCAGCCAAGTAAACTCCTACAATGAGCAGTTCTTC. Protein: CASSQVNSYNEQFF.